Here is one TCR beta chain with its context. Time point described: patch test 1, 2 weeks after DPC sensitization. Treatment of the sample: therapeutic diphenylcyclopropenone sensitization with weekly scalp DPC. Looked up from germline, CDR1 is SGHDN and CDR2 is FVKESK. CDR3 length: 11 residues. V was cut by 4 bases and J by 8 bases, with 7 bases left in between. TCRdb re-called the RACE reads with MiXCR, one entry per CDR3 protein. Altogether about 69,000 distinct CDR3 sequences are present, around a third being singletons, with the ten largest covering about 10%. This record belongs to a study of human T cells and chemical hapten exposure.

This rearrangement joins TRBV14 to TRBJ2-3; perhaps TRBD2 as D (6 bases). The input for sequencing was whole blood, taken in connection with sensitization to the hapten diphenylcyclopropenone (DPC). The origin of this receptor is a man aged 40-49 years with alopecia areata. Some clones in this sample may be carry-over from other donors' samples. The CDR3 DNA reads TGTGCCAGCAGCCCGGGAGTTACGCAGTATTTT. Its protein product is CASSPGVTQYF. Drawing the rest from reference TRBV14 and TRBJ2-3, the complete variable domain is EAGVTQFPSHSVIEKGQTVTLRCDPISGHDNLYWYRRVMGKEIKFLLHFVKESKQDESGMPNNRFLAERTGGTYSTLKVQPAELEDSGVYFCASSPGVTQYFGPGTRLTVL.